This TCR beta chain was sequenced for a study of cytomegalovirus exposure and HLA in healthy donors. Looking at the study overall: Roughly 85 million unique TCRs from HLA-typed donors were held in an early release of data. Study-wide findings and caveats: In vitro experiments confirmed that a few CMV-associated chains were specific for CMV antigens.

Both 60 Vbeta primers and 13 Jbeta primers went into the PCR. TCRdb's table, derived via immunoSEQ multiplex PCR, lists solely in-frame clones and lacks some. The sample contains 110,000 to 150,000 clones, roughly 80% of which appear only once. Regarding this clone: Its antigen remains unidentified.

The origin of this receptor is a female donor in good health and CMV-seronegative. Sequencing was performed on PBMCs.

The CDR3 reads CASSHRTSGSPGELFF. The CDR3 DNA is TGCGCCAGCAGCCATAGGACTAGCGGGAGTCCCGGGGAGCTGTTTTTT. The rearrangement links TRBV5-1 to TRBJ2-2, with 13 bases matching TRBD2. Germline CDR1 SGHRS, CDR2 YFSETQ. The CDR3 is made up of 16 amino acids. Trimming at V came to 4 bases and at J to 6 bases, leaving 6 bases not matched to a gene.